A selection of T cell receptor beta chains follows, all from one sample in a study of control samples from healthy donors and cancer patients. Clones were sequenced by immunoSEQ multiplex PCR, and TCRdb holds only the in-frame ones, with some missing. The sample carries some 150,000 clones, approximately 94% recorded once. Input material: PBMCs. Source of these receptors: a man aged 55 to 69 with colorectal cancer. Both conserved end residues are part of each CDR3. Fields, in order: CDR3 protein, CDR3 DNA, D gene, clone size, J gene, V gene. D genes are given only for firm matches. Clone size, where shown, is once, few, many, or a class for clones that have expanded.

CDR3aa: CASSIGRGETDTQYF
CDR3nt: TGTGCCAGTAGTATCGGGAGGGGGGAAACAGATACGCAGTATTTT
d_gene: TRBD2
abundance: NA
j_gene: TRBJ2-3
v_gene: TRBV19

CDR3aa: CASSPTTDGEKLFF
CDR3nt: TGTGCCAGCAGTCCGACAACGGACGGTGAAAAACTGTTTTTT
d_gene: NA
abundance: NA
j_gene: TRBJ1-4
v_gene: TRBV27

CDR3aa: CASSAYLQVLDGYTF
CDR3nt: TGTGCCAGCAGCGCCTACCTTCAAGTTTTGGATGGCTACACCTTC
d_gene: NA
abundance: NA
j_gene: TRBJ1-2
v_gene: TRBV9

CDR3aa: CATSDLQYGYTF
CDR3nt: TGTGCCACCAGTGATTTGCAATATGGCTACACCTTC
d_gene: NA
abundance: NA
j_gene: TRBJ1-2
v_gene: TRBV24-1

CDR3aa: CAISKGQGPDTQYF
CDR3nt: TGTGCCATCAGTAAGGGACAGGGGCCAGATACGCAGTATTTT
d_gene: TRBD1
abundance: NA
j_gene: TRBJ2-3
v_gene: TRBV10-3

CDR3aa: CASRDSSYGYTF
CDR3nt: TGCGCCAGCAGGGACAGTAGCTATGGCTACACCTTC
d_gene: NA
abundance: NA
j_gene: TRBJ1-2
v_gene: TRBV5-1

CDR3aa: CASSPEGTGSYGYTF
CDR3nt: TGTGCCAGCAGCCCCGAGGGGACAGGCTCCTATGGCTACACCTTC
d_gene: TRBD1
abundance: NA
j_gene: TRBJ1-2
v_gene: TRBV9

CDR3aa: CATSVGAGTDTQYF
CDR3nt: TGTGCCACCAGTGTCGGGGCTGGCACAGATACGCAGTATTTT
d_gene: NA
abundance: NA
j_gene: TRBJ2-3
v_gene: TRBV24-1

CDR3aa: CASSFLVGGQETQYF
CDR3nt: TGCGCCAGCAGCTTTTTAGTTGGAGGGCAAGAGACCCAGTACTTC
d_gene: NA
abundance: NA
j_gene: TRBJ2-5
v_gene: TRBV5-1

CDR3aa: CASSAGTERGYTF
CDR3nt: TGTGCCAGCAGCGCGGGGACAGAAAGGGGCTACACCTTC
d_gene: TRBD1
abundance: NA
j_gene: TRBJ1-2
v_gene: TRBV3-1/TRBV3-2

CDR3aa: CARSRRFNSNQPQHF
CDR3nt: TGTGCCAGAAGCCGACGTTTTAATAGCAATCAGCCCCAGCATTTT
d_gene: NA
abundance: once
j_gene: TRBJ1-5
v_gene: TRBV7-5

CDR3aa: CAISGTSGSYEQYF
CDR3nt: TGTGCCATCAGTGGGACTAGCGGCTCCTACGAGCAGTACTTC
d_gene: TRBD2
abundance: NA
j_gene: TRBJ2-7
v_gene: TRBV10-3